This entry is about one T cell receptor beta chain. Its antigen is still unknown. This sample was included in a study of T cells in Graves' hyperthyroidism and ophthalmopathy. Study findings and constraints: Stable hyperthyroidism was told apart from ophthalmopathy by a model built on 13 V-J features.

Patients aged 18 to 65 had newly diagnosed hyperthyroidism that had lasted under 2 months. This sample holds PBMCs from approximately 9 ml fresh peripheral blood. It was RNA transcripts that yielded the amplified TCR beta CDR3 regions. Primed by the HTBI set, a first-round RT-PCR was run on the TCR CDR3. TCRdb independently ran MiXCR on the multiplex PCR reads; one entry per CDR3 protein. The sample holds about 360,000 distinct CDR3 sequences, approximately 15% seen once. The CDR3 is made up of 16 amino acids. Germline V gene lookup returns CDR1 DFQATT and CDR2 SNEGSKA (reference sequence). Deletions cut 0 bases from V and 4 bases from J, with 16 bases between.

Sequenced material: blood. The TCR originated in a woman under 30 with Graves' hyperthyroidism that later progressed to Graves' ophthalmopathy. V usage is TRBV20-1 and J usage is TRBJ1-5, with D perhaps matching TRBD1 (5 bases). The CDR3 here is CSARDQGRGRNQPQHF. The CDR3 DNA follows: TGCAGTGCTAGAGATCAGGGACGGGGTCGTAATCAGCCCCAGCATTTT.